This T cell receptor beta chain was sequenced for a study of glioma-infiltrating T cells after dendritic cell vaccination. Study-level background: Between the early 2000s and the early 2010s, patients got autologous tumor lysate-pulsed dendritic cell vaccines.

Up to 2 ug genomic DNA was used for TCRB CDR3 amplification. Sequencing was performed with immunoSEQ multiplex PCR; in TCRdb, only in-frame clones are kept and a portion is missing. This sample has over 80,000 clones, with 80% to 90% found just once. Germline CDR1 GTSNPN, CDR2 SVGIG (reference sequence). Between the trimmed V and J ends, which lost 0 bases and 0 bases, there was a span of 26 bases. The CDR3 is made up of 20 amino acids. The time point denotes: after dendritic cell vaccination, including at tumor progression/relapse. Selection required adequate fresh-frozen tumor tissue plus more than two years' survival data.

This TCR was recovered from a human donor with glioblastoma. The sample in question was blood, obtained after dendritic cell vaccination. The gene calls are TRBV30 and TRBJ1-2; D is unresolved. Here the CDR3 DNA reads TGTGCCTGGAGTGTAGAGGTTTTTTTAGTGCGAGCAGAGACTAACTATGGCTACACCTTC. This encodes CAWSVEVFLVRAETNYGYTF. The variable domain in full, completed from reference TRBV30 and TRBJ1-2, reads SQTIHQWPATLVQPVGSPLSLECTVEGTSNPNLYWYRQAAGRGLQLLFYSVGIGQISSEVPQNLSASRPQDRQFILSSKKLLLSDSGFYLCAWSVEVFLVRAETNYGYTFGSGTRLTVV.